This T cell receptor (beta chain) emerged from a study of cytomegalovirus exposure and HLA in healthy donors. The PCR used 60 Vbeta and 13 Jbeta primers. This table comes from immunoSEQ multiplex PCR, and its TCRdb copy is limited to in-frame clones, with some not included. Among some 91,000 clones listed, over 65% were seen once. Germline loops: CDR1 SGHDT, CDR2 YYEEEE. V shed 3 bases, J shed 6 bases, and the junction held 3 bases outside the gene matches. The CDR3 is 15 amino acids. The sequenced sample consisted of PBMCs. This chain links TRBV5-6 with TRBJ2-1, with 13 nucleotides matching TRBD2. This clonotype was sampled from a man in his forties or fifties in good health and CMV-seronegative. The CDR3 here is CASSSGLAGINEQFF. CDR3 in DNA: TGTGCCAGCAGCTCGGGACTAGCGGGAATCAATGAGCAGTTCTTC.